A single sample is the source of the 8 T cell receptor beta chains below, sequenced in a study of Ad26.COV2.S vaccination and SARS-CoV-2 variants. Treatment denoted: over 15 received Ad26.COV2.S at low or high dose, single or two shots; about 5 received placebo; per-sample allocation not given. The study sampled participants on day 63 after the first vaccine or placebo injection. The assay was immunoSEQ multiplex PCR, and TCRdb's table has in-frame clones only and misses some. Among about 380,000 clones listed, roughly four fifths were seen once. The sample in question was peripheral blood, obtained in a trial of Ad26.COV2.S vaccine versus placebo. Source of these receptors: a person between 18 and 65 years old who received the Ad26.COV2.S COVID-19 vaccine or a placebo.

This chain connects TRBV11-2 to TRBJ1-1; D is unclear. Between the trimmed V and J ends, which lost 3 bases and 2 bases, there was a span of 7 bases. Germline-derived CDR1 and CDR2 are SGHAT and FQNNGV. This CDR3 comprises 13 residues. The CDR3 loop is CASSLATNTEAFF. Here the CDR3 DNA reads TGTGCCAGCAGCTTGGCGACTAACACTGAAGCTTTCTTT.

Only one count was recorded for this clone. The chain recombines TRBV30 with TRBJ2-1, with 13 bases lining up with TRBD2. V lost 5 bases, J lost 1 base, and 8 bases stayed unmatched. The germline V gene encodes CDR1 GTSNPN and CDR2 SVGIG (reference sequence). The CDR3 is 17 residues long. Here the CDR3 DNA reads TGTGCCTGGGAAGGACTAGCGGGAGCTAGATCCTACAATGAGCAGTTCTTC. Amino acids: CAWEGLAGARSYNEQFF.

V usage is TRBV6-5 and J usage is TRBJ1-2, with 7 bases fitting TRBD1. J was trimmed by 4 bases and V by 6 bases; bases with no gene match: 5. CDR1 and CDR2 from the germline V gene are MNHEY and SVGAGI. The CDR3 loop spans 13 amino acids. The CDR3 nucleotides read TGTGCCAGCAGAAAGGGACAGAGCTATGGCTACACCTTC. Residues: CASRKGQSYGYTF.

The chain uses TRBV9 and TRBJ2-1; D might be TRBD2 (5 bases). The length of the CDR3 is 13 residues. V lost 3 bases and J 7 bases, leaving 11 bases between the germline ends. CDR1 is SGDLS and CDR2 is YYNGEE in the germline V gene. The DNA for the CDR3 is TGTGCCAGCAGCGGGAGGAGGCTTAATGAGCAGTTCTTC. Amino acid sequence: CASSGRRLNEQFF.

This sequence joins TRBV6-6 and TRBJ1-2; D possibly corresponds to TRBD1 (6 bases). The CDR3 spans 16 residues. V lost 0 bases to trimming and J lost 2 bases, with 13 bases between them. Per germline, CDR1 MNHNY and CDR2 SVGAGI (reference sequence). For the CDR3, the DNA is TGTGCCAGCAGTTACTCGATGCAGGGGTACAACTATGGCTACACCTTC. This translates into CASSYSMQGYNYGYTF.

This clone was picked up a small number of times. The rearrangement uses TRBV7-2 and TRBJ1-3; D is unresolved. This CDR3 contains 15 residues. The germline V gene encodes CDR1 SGHTA and CDR2 FQGNSA. The germline V and J ends were trimmed by 4 bases and 2 bases, with 12 bases remaining between them. The CDR3: CASSSYSFAGNTIYF. CDR3 DNA sequence: TGTGCCAGCAGCTCCTACAGCTTCGCTGGAAACACCATATATTTT.

The V and J genes are TRBV9 and TRBJ2-1; perhaps TRBD2 as D (7 bases). The ends were cut back, 3 bases at V and 6 bases at J, with 13 bases in the middle. The CDR3 consists of 14 residues. Germline CDR1 SGDLS, CDR2 YYNGEE. CDR3 DNA sequence: TGTGCCAGCAGCGCGGGGGGCGCGTCCAATGAGCAGTTCTTC. This gives the protein CASSAGGASNEQFF.

V and J are TRBV20-1 and TRBJ1-3, with D perhaps matching TRBD1 (6 bases). The length of the CDR3 is 11 residues. The germline V gene encodes CDR1 DFQATT and CDR2 SNEGSKA (reference sequence). The CDR3 sequence is CQGSSGNTIYF. The CDR3 DNA sequence: TGCCAGGGGAGCTCTGGAAACACCATATATTTT.